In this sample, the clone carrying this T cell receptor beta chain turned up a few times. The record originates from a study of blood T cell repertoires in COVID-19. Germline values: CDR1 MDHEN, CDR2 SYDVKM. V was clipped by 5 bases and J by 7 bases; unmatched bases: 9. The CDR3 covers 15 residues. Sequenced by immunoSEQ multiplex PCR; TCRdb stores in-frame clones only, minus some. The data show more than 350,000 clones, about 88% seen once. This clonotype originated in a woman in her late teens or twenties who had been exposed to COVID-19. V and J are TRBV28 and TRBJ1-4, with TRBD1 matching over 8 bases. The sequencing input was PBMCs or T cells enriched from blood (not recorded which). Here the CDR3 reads CASSIQGVRGEKLFF. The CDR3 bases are TGTGCCAGCAGTATACAGGGGGTTCGGGGTGAAAAACTGTTTTTT.